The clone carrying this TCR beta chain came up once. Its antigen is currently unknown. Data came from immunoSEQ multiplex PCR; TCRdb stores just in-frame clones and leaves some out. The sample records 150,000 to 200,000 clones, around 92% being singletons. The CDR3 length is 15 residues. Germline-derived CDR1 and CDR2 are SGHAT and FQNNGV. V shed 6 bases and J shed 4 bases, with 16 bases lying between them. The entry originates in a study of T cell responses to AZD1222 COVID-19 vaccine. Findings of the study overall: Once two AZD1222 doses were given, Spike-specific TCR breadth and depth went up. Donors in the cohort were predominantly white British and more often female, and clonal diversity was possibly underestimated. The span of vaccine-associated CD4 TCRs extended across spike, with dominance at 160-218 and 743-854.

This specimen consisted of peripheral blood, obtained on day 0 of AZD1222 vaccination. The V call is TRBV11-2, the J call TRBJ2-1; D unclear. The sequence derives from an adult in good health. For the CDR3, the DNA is TGTGCCAGCAGACTAAGAGCTTCGGGTTACAATGAGCAGTTCTTC. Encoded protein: CASRLRASGYNEQFF.